This T cell receptor (beta chain) was observed in a study of naive and memory T cell subsets. Broader study findings: Findings for naive and memory subsets could not be checked against ground truth. Clonotypes are single alpha or beta chains, not paired receptors. Naive repertoires, especially CD8, held a few larger clonotypes, possibly memory cells re-expressing CD45RA.

This clonotype has just a few counts. Its antigen is currently unknown. The CDR3 contains 13 residues. Germline V gene lookup returns CDR1 ENHRY and CDR2 SYGVKD. The V and J ends lost 11 bases and 7 bases respectively, with 21 bases between them. Two oligonucleotides, mixed equimolar, formed the beta constant-region primer covering TRBC1 and TRBC2. Four rounds of PCR amplified the ligated cDNA using nested alpha and beta constant-region primers plus SP2. TCRdb re-called the UMI-ligation and nested PCR reads with MiXCR, one entry per CDR3 protein. Of about 160,000 distinct CDR3 sequences listed, 22% are singletons.

The TCR was taken from a human donor in good health. V usage is TRBV10-3 and J usage is TRBJ2-7; D gene ambiguous. Source material: naive CD4+ T cells from blood. In DNA, the CDR3 is TGTGCCGCCCGAACGTCCTATCCTACGGAGCAGTACTTC. Its translation: CAARTSYPTEQYF.